This TCR beta chain was identified in a study of blood T cells in healthy people across ages. Study summary: Roughly one uniquely barcoded beta molecule per two T cells was captured.

Primers used in a second PCR of about 6 to 12 cycles were a sample-barcoded 5' primer and a J-beta primer mix. Researchers report that a template-switch adaptor with 12 random nucleotides tagged each cDNA molecule. Each sample yielded at least 3 million CDR3-containing paired-end reads. TCRdb re-derived calls from the 5' RACE reads in MiXCR, one entry per CDR3 protein. The sample contains around 650,000 distinct CDR3 sequences, over 40% of which appear only once. The sequence was obtained from a man aged 80 or over in good health. Sequencing used blood.

The CDR3 coding sequence is TGTGCCAGCATTTCAATAACAGGGCCTAATCAGCCCCAGCATTTT. It codes for CASISITGPNQPQHF. The genes are TRBV28 and TRBJ1-5, with D tentatively TRBD1 (6 bases). This CDR3 comprises 15 residues. The ends were cut back, 7 bases at V and 4 bases at J, with 17 bases in the middle. CDR1 and CDR2 (germline): MDHEN, SYDVKM.